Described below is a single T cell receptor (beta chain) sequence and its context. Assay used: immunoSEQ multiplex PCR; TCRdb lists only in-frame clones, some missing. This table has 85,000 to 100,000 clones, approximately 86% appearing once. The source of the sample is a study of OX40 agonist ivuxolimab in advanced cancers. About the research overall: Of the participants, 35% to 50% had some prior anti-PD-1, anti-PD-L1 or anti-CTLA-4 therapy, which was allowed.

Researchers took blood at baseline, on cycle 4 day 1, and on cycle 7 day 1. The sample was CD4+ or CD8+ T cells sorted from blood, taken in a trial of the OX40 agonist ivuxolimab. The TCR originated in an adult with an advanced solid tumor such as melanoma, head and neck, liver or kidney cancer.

CDR3 in amino acids: CASTQGGLPYNEQFF. CDR3 in DNA: TGTGCCAGCACTCAAGGCGGCCTACCCTACAATGAGCAGTTCTTC. This sequence joins TRBV5-6 and TRBJ2-1; no clear D. Trimming pared 6 bases from V and 2 bases from J, leaving 15 bases between. Germline V CDR1 and CDR2: SGHDT, YYEEEE. This CDR3 spans 15 amino acids.